Listed below are T cell receptor beta chains from one sample, sequenced in a study of cytotoxic CD8 clonotypes in ibrutinib-treated CLL. Sequencing was performed with immunoSEQ multiplex PCR; in TCRdb, only in-frame clones are kept and a portion is missing. Seen here are 300,000 to 400,000 clones, approximately 67% observed once, and the top ten hold roughly 6.3%. Sequenced material: PBMCs, taken after 36 months of ibrutinib treatment. The receptors shown here come from a human donor with chronic lymphocytic leukemia. Both conserved end residues are part of each CDR3. The D gene is left open where the match is weak. Size is stated for part of the rows, as once, few or many counts, or as a class when the clone is expanded.

clone_size,d_call,j_call,v_call,cdr3_aa,cdr3_nt
many,.,TRBJ2-3,TRBV7-9,CASSLQGGTDTQYF,TGTGCCAGCAGCTTACAGGGAGGCACAGATACGCAGTATTTT
.,.,TRBJ1-1,TRBV5-4,CASSRQDTEAFF,TGTGCCAGCAGCCGACAGGACACTGAAGCTTTCTTT
.,TRBD2,TRBJ2-7,TRBV19,CASSTGLAGVSYEQYF,TGTGCCAGTAGTACCGGACTAGCGGGAGTCTCCTACGAGCAGTACTTC
.,TRBD1,TRBJ1-5,TRBV6-6,CASSYGGQINQPQHF,TGTGCCAGCAGTTACGGGGGACAGATCAATCAGCCCCAGCATTTT
.,.,TRBJ2-3,TRBV5-4,CASSLGPRREGGTDTQYF,TGTGCCAGCAGCTTGGGGCCCCGGCGGGAAGGCGGCACAGATACGCAGTATTTT
.,.,TRBJ2-1,TRBV7-8,CASSLRPDGSNNEQFF,TGTGCCAGCAGCTTAAGGCCGGACGGCTCAAACAATGAGCAGTTCTTC
.,.,TRBJ1-4,TRBV4-1,CASSQESGRTTNEKLFF,TGCGCCAGCAGCCAAGAAAGTGGAAGAACAACTAATGAAAAACTGTTTTTT
.,.,TRBJ2-7,TRBV6-5,CASTPWARAGYEQYF,TGTGCCAGCACCCCCTGGGCCCGGGCAGGCTACGAGCAGTACTTC
.,.,TRBJ2-6,TRBV6-5,CASRSPSGANVLTF,TGTGCCAGCAGATCCCCCTCTGGGGCCAACGTCCTGACTTTC
.,TRBD2,TRBJ2-7,TRBV5-6,CASSLGTSGSHYSYEQYF,TGTGCCAGCAGCTTGGGGACTAGCGGCTCCCACTACTCCTACGAGCAGTACTTC
few,.,TRBJ2-7,TRBV6-5,CASSHRTSHYEQYF,TGTGCCAGCAGCCATAGGACCAGTCACTACGAGCAGTACTTC
.,.,TRBJ2-5,TRBV9,CASSAAAGVVGETQYF,TGTGCCAGCAGCGCGGCCGCAGGGGTTGTGGGAGAGACCCAGTACTTC
.,.,TRBJ2-1,TRBV27,CASSLPGNEQFF,TGTGCCAGCAGCCTTCCAGGGAATGAGCAGTTCTTC
.,TRBD2,TRBJ2-7,TRBV9,CASSALAGDTYEQYF,TGTGCCAGCAGCGCGCTAGCGGGGGATACCTACGAGCAGTACTTC